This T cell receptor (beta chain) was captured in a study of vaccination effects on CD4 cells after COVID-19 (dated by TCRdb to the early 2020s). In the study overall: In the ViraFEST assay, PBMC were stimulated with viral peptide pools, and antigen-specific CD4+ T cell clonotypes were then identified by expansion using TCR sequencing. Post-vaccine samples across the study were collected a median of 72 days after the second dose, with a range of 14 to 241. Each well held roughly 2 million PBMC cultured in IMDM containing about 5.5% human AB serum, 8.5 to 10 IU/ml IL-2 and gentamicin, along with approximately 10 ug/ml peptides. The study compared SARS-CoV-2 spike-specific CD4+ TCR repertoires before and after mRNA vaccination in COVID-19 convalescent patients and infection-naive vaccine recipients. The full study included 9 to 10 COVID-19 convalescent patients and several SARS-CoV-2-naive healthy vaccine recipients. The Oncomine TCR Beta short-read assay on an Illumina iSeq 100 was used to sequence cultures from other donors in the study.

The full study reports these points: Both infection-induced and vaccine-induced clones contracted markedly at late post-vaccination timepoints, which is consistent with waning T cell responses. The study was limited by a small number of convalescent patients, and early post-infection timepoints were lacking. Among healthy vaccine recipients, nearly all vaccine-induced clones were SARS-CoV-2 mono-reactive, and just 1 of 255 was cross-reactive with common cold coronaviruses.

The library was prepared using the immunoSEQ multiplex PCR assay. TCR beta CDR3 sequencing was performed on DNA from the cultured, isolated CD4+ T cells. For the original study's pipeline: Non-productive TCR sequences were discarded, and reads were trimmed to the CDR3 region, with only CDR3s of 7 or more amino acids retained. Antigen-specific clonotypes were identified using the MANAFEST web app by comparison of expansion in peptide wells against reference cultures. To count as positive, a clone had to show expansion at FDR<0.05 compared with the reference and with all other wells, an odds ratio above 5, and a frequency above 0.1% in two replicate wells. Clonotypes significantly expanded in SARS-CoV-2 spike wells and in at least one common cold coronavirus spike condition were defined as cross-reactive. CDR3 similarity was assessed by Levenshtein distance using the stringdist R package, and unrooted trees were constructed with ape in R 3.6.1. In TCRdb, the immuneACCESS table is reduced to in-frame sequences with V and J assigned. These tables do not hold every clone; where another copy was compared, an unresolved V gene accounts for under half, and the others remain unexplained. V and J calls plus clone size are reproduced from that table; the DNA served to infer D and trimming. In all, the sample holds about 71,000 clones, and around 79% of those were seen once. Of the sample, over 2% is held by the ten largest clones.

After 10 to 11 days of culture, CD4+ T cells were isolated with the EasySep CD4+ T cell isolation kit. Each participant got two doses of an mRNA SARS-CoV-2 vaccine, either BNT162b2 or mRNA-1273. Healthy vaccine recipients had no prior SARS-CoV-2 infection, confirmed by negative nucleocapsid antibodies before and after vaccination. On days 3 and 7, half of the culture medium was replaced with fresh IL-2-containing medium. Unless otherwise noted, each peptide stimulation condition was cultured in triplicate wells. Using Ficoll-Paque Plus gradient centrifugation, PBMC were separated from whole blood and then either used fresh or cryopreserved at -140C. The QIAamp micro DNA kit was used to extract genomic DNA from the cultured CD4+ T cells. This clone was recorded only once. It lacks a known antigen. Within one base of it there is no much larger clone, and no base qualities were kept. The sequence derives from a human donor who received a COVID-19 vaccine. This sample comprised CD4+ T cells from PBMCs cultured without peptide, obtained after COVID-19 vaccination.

The CDR3 region reads CASSSHRTDTQYF. The nucleotide sequence reads as follows: TGTGCCAGCAGCAGCCACAGGACGGATACGCAGTATTTT. Rearrangement joined TRBV21-1 to TRBJ2-3; the DNA was not compared with TRBD1, the D call given in the table. TRBV21-1 is flagged as a pseudogene. The cysteine opens and the phenylalanine closes a CDR3 of 13 amino acids. Just CDR3 DNA is preserved here, 39 bases in frame from base 1.